This T cell receptor (beta chain) was sequenced during a study of post-analysis software for immune sequencing data (dated by TCRdb to between 2014 and 2017). Notes on the research overall: Disease courses on record covered relapsing-remitting, secondary progressive and progressive-relapsing multiple sclerosis, though some patients had no subtype annotation. A subset of samples was prepared in parallel using single-end sample barcoding, then pooled and co-amplified after Illumina adapter ligation. The patient repertoires were compared against around eleven previously published healthy control repertoires obtained from donors aged about 6 to 26 years. The full study reports these points: Significantly lower normalized Chao1 diversity was found in multiple sclerosis patients than in controls, suggesting substantial peripheral T-cell clonal expansion. The control group was slightly older than the multiple sclerosis patient group. Four to six TRBV segments, including TRBV5-6, TRBV5-1 and TRBV20-1, were significantly more frequent in patients than controls. Strong co-clustering of samples prepared in the same batch was shown by direct clustering with F measure, prompting a batch-effect correction.

Library method: PCR. For sequencing, an Illumina HiSeq 2500 was employed. To reduce PCR and sequencing biases, unique molecular identifiers were built into the TCR beta cDNA libraries. Roughly 500,000 cDNA molecules were obtained for every 1 to 10 million input T cells, so each molecule roughly corresponded to one T cell. The patient libraries were prepared and sequenced using the same protocol as the earlier healthy control dataset. Samples belonging to the same batch were prepared together, multiplexed and sequenced on a shared HiSeq lane. In the original analysis: MIGEC handled the raw barcoded reads, throwing out single-read molecular identifier groups before consensus assembly and CDR3 extraction. Clonotype tables were post-analysed with VDJtools, and diversity was normalized by down-sampling all datasets to the smallest sample size. To correct batch-related cross-sample contamination, repertoire overlap clustering matched CDR3 amino acid sequences but not nucleotide sequences. The public reads were reanalyzed by TCRdb: fastp trimming at Q25, MiXCR alignment, in-frame beta chains only. When rows share a CDR3 protein, they turn into one entry using the most common DNA and genes. The V and J calls were not made by the authors but by TCRdb's processing. In all, the sample holds roughly 730,000 distinct CDR3 sequences, and 25% to 30% of those were seen once. Under 0.7% of the sample rests with the top ten.

To demonstrate the VDJtools post-analysis software, the study profiled TCR beta repertoires from the peripheral blood of about a dozen young patients with multiple sclerosis. The multiple sclerosis patients were children and adolescents ranging in age from roughly 6 to 15 years. Worth noting for this clonotype: This receptor's antigen is unknown. Base qualities are not provided; no much larger clone lies one nucleotide away.

There are 13 amino acids in the CDR3, from cysteine to phenylalanine inclusive. The kept DNA is CDR3 alone, 39 bases in frame from the first base. V loses 5 bases of germline sequence and J loses 8 bases, and the interval between the two ends is 15 bases. Via the germline V gene, CDR1 is SGHAT and CDR2 FQNNGV. The origin of this receptor is a girl between 5 and 17 years old with multiple sclerosis. Sequences were obtained from blood. This receptor chain uses TRBV11-2 and TRBJ1-2, with the D gene too uncertain to name. The DNA reads TGTGCCAGCAGCCTCCAAGGACGTTGGGGCTACACCTTC. This yields the protein CASSLQGRWGYTF.